The sequence of this T cell receptor (beta chain) was determined in a study of blood T cell repertoires in COVID-19 (dated by TCRdb to the early 2020s). Context from the whole study: The collaborator samples originated in the United States, Italy and Spain and spanned the acute and convalescent phases of COVID-19. Where HLA class I and class II types were available, the types were taken from metadata supplied by the sample provider, not from assay-based typing. The sample metadata nearly always contained a de-identified subject ID, COVID-19 status, age in years and sex. The material from the prospective study consisted of cDNA or gDNA derived from T cells, B-cell-depleted T cells, or PBMCs. The dataset comprised deeply sampled blood TCRbeta repertoires from subjects exposed to, actively infected with, or recovered from COVID-19. A freely available public database, intended as a resource for researchers studying the immune response to SARS-CoV-2, is where the repertoires were released. Samples were obtained from the ongoing ImmuneRACE study (first 160 participants) and from 1,254 subjects provided by 6 global collaborators. Beyond this particular receptor, the publication reports: The quantity of clinical and demographic metadata differed by source and by participant and was supplied without curation.

Whole blood was collected in K2EDTA tubes by collaborating institutions according to the institutions' own protocols. For TCRbeta analysis, collaborators shipped samples as frozen whole blood, isolated PBMCs, or DNA extracted from either of those sample types. TCRbeta CDR3 regions were amplified from genomic DNA using the immunoSEQ Assay, a bias-controlled multiplex PCR. Concerning the study's data processing: Nucleated cell counts per sample were estimated from amplification of reference gene primers within the assay. To quantify the absolute abundance of each unique TCRbeta CDR3 rearrangement, sequence reads were collapsed and filtered. For each sample, productive Simpson clonality was calculated by taking the square root of Simpson's diversity index across productive rearrangements. The immuneACCESS repertoire file appears here via TCRdb, limited to in-frame rearrangements. These files lack a portion of the clones; in checked studies, under half of the deficit traces to unresolved V genes, and the cause of the others is not known. For V, J and clone size, that table is used; D and trimming come from the DNA. This sample lists about 340,000 clones; 83% were detected once. The ten largest clones represent under 3% of the sample.

Concerning this clone itself: The target of this receptor is not known. Base quality data are lacking; no much larger clone is found one base away.

The TCR was taken from a man aged 25 to 45 with active or convalescent COVID-19. Sequenced material: peripheral blood.

The bases read TGTGCCAGCAGTTCTAGCGATGGGAACAATGAGCAGTTCTTC. This yields the protein CASSSSDGNNEQFF. The chain joins TRBV6-5 to TRBJ2-1; the D gene is perhaps TRBD2, from 6 matching bases. From the cysteine up to the phenylalanine, the CDR3 has a length of 14 residues. Only CDR3 DNA is held: 42 bases, read in frame from base 1. Trimming costs V 4 bases and J 5 bases, and their ends lie 12 bases apart. Per the germline V gene, MNHEY is the CDR1 and SVGAGI is the CDR2.